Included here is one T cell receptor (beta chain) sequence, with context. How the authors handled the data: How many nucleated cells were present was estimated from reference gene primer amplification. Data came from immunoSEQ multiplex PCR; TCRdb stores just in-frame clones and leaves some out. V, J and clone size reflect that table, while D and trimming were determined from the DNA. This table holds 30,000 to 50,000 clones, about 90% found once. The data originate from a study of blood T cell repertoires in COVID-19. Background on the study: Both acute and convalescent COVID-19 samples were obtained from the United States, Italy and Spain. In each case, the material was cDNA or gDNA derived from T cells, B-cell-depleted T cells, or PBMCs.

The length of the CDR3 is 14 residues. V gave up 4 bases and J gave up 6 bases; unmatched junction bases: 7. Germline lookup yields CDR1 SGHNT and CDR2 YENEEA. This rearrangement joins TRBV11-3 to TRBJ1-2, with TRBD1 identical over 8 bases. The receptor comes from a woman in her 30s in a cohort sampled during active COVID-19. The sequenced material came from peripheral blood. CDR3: CASSSKGTGDGYTF. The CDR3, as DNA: TGTGCCAGCAGCTCAAAAGGGACAGGAGATGGCTACACCTTC.